These 27 T cell receptor beta chains came from one sample sequenced in a study of T cells in Graves' hyperthyroidism and ophthalmopathy. Amplification of TCR beta CDR3 regions used RNA as the template. First-round RT-PCR of the TCR CDR3 relied on the HTBI primer set. TCRdb independently ran MiXCR on the multiplex PCR reads; one entry per CDR3 protein. The data contain approximately 600,000 distinct CDR3 sequences, around 21% of them singletons. Sequenced material: blood. These receptors were taken from a man younger than 40 with Graves' ophthalmopathy.

V usage is TRBV28 and J usage is TRBJ1-5, with D perhaps matching TRBD1 (6 bases). The CDR3 is 15 amino acids. Germline lookup yields CDR1 MDHEN and CDR2 SYDVKM. The V end lost 3 bases, the J end lost 4 bases, and 13 bases lay between the germline ends. Written as DNA, the CDR3 is TGTGCCAGCAGTTTGGGGGGCGATAAAAATCAGCCCCAGCATTTT. It codes for CASSLGGDKNQPQHF.

This clonotype came up many times. CDR3 sequence (DNA): TGTGCCAGCAGCCCCGGTACTAGCGAGACCTACGAGCAGTACTTC. Translated: CASSPGTSETYEQYF. This chain joins TRBV12-3 or TRBV12-4 and TRBJ2-7; 7 positions match TRBD2. The ends lost 6 bases at V and 2 bases at J; junction bases unmatched: 10. The length of the CDR3 is 15 residues.

This clonotype was counted a few times. This sequence joins TRBV6-6 and TRBJ1-6; 7 bases fit TRBD1. J gave up 7 bases and V 0 bases, and 6 bases lay outside the gene matches. The length of the CDR3 is 16 residues. Germline-derived CDR1 and CDR2 are MNHNY and SVGAGI (reference sequence). Here the CDR3 DNA reads TGTGCCAGCAGTTACTCGATTACAGGGGTGAATTCACCCCTCCACTTT. Translated, it gives CASSYSITGVNSPLHF.

The sample holds a few counts of this clonotype. This sequence joins TRBV6-1 and TRBJ2-5; the D gene is possibly TRBD1 (5 bases). Trimming removed 6 bases from V and 2 bases from J, with 19 bases in between. The CDR3 spans 16 residues. From germline, CDR1 is MNHNS and CDR2 SASEGT. CDR3 nucleotide sequence: TGTGCCAGCAGAAAGGGGATGGGGCAACGTCAAGAGACCCAGTACTTC. Translating it yields CASRKGMGQRQETQYF.

This clonotype was recorded at least ten times. The CDR3 protein is CASSLTINQPQHF. The DNA of the CDR3 is TGTGCCAGCAGCTTAACCATCAATCAGCCCCAGCATTTT. The gene calls are TRBV11-2 and TRBJ1-5; D gene unclear. CDR3 size: 13 residues. V dropped 2 bases and J dropped 3 bases, with 5 bases sitting between them. Germline V CDR1 and CDR2: SGHAT, FQNNGV.

This clonotype has more than one count but fewer than ten. CDR3 in amino acids: CASFPRGQETNTGELFF. CDR3 bases: TGTGCCAGCTTTCCCCGAGGACAGGAAACGAACACCGGGGAGCTGTTTTTT. J is TRBJ2-2 and V is TRBV18; 7 bases fit TRBD1. The V gene's germline CDR1 is KGHSH and CDR2 LQKENI. The CDR3 runs to 17 residues. Trimming took 7 bases from V and 0 from J; bases not matched to a gene: 11.

Here the CDR3 reads CASSQDGRGETETQYF. The CDR3 DNA reads TGCGCCAGCAGCCAAGATGGTCGAGGCGAGACAGAGACCCAGTACTTC. V gene TRBV4-3 combines with J gene TRBJ2-5; unclear D gene. This CDR3 is 16 amino acids long. Germline V gene data show CDR1 as LGHNA and CDR2 as YSLEER. Trimming took 0 bases from V and 4 from J, leaving 15 bases between them.

This clonotype was seen only a few times. The gene calls are TRBV7-9 and TRBJ1-2; 7 nucleotides line up with TRBD1. The CDR3 is 17 residues long. The germline gives CDR1 SEHNR, CDR2 FQNEAQ (reference sequence). J was trimmed by 0 bases and V by 1 base; bases with no gene match: 8. The CDR3 nucleotides read TGTGCCAGCAGCTTAGAGAGGGGGACAGTAGCTAACTATGGCTACACCTTC. Protein: CASSLERGTVANYGYTF.

This clonotype was seen a handful of times. V and J are TRBV19 and TRBJ2-2; tentatively, D is TRBD1 (7 bases). Germline loops: CDR1 LNHDA, CDR2 SQIVND (reference sequence). V was cut by 7 bases and J by 3 bases, with 21 bases left in between. The CDR3 spans 17 residues. The chain's CDR3 is CASMDRGAQGDTGELFF. For the CDR3, the DNA is TGTGCCAGTATGGATCGCGGGGCCCAGGGGGACACCGGGGAGCTGTTTTTT.

This clonotype was seen at least ten times. This chain links TRBV28 with TRBJ1-4; no reliable D call. Looked up from germline, CDR1 is MDHEN and CDR2 is SYDVKM. The V gene lost 5 bases and the J gene lost 8 bases, with 15 bases spanning the gap. This CDR3 is 14 amino acids long. CDR3 protein: CASSHRGMGEKLFF. For the CDR3, the DNA is TGTGCCAGCAGTCACAGAGGGATGGGGGAAAAACTGTTTTTT.

As to this clonotype: Given a much more abundant clone one base away, this may be a read error. The DNA of the CDR3 is TGTGCCAGCAGCCCCTGGAGGGAGGGGCAAAAAATTCAGTACTTC. It codes for CASSPWREGQKIQYF. This rearrangement joins TRBV12-3 or TRBV12-4 to TRBJ2-4; 7 nucleotides line up with TRBD2. The CDR3 runs 15 residues.

This clonotype was seen many times. The gene calls are TRBV28 and TRBJ1-2; D remains unclear. In germline, CDR1 is MDHEN, CDR2 SYDVKM. Trimming shortened V by 6 bases and J by 7 bases, and 18 bases separated the two germline ends. This CDR3 has 14 residues. The DNA of the CDR3 is TGTGCCAGCAGGCCGTCGGTGGGGATGAGTGGCTACACCTTC. Its translation: CASRPSVGMSGYTF.

In the case of this clonotype: At one boundary the junction diverges from the germline segment, which might be a read error. The chain couples TRBV28 to TRBJ2-1, with 7 bases identical to TRBD1. The V gene's germline CDR1 is MDHEN and CDR2 SYDVKM. The CDR3 runs 16 residues. The CDR3 nucleotides read TGTGCCAACAGTTTGACAGGGACCAGCTCCTACAATGAGCAGTTCTTC. As protein: CANSLTGTSSYNEQFF.

In its sample, this clonotype was seen many times. The chain uses TRBV20-1 and TRBJ2-1; D is uncertain. V lost 2 bases to trimming and J lost 10 bases, with 18 bases between them. This CDR3 region has 14 residues. Germline V gives CDR1 DFQATT, CDR2 SNEGSKA (reference sequence). DNA for the CDR3: TGCAGTGCTAGAAAAACCCTCGCGGTGGACGAGCAGTTCTTC. Its protein is CSARKTLAVDEQFF.

The V and J genes are TRBV20-1 and TRBJ2-7; TRBD1 matches 7 bases. From germline, CDR1 is DFQATT and CDR2 SNEGSKA (reference sequence). The V and J ends lost 0 bases and 3 bases, in that order; junction bases with no gene match: 5. This CDR3 has 14 amino acids. In DNA form, the CDR3 reads TGCAGTGCTAGAGATCGCAGGGGGAACTACGAGCAGTACTTC. Its protein is CSARDRRGNYEQYF.

The V and J genes are TRBV2 and TRBJ2-7, with no clear D. Trimming stripped 6 bases from V and 2 bases from J, with 11 bases between. CDR3 length: 13 amino acids. CDR1 SNHLY and CDR2 FYNNEI come from the germline V gene. CDR3 amino acids: CASSGRTPYEQYF. CDR3 bases: TGTGCCAGCAGCGGCAGGACGCCCTACGAGCAGTACTTC.

In nucleotides, the CDR3 is TGCAGTGCCCCAACCAGCGGGCTCGGCAATCAGCCCCAGCATTTT. Translation: CSAPTSGLGNQPQHF. V usage is TRBV20-1 and J usage is TRBJ1-5; D not certain. Germline-derived CDR1 and CDR2 are DFQATT and SNEGSKA (reference sequence). This CDR3 comprises 15 residues. V was clipped by 6 bases and J by 2 bases, with 17 bases between them.

In this sample, this clonotype turned up a few times. This rearrangement joins TRBV20-1 to TRBJ1-1, with a weak D call TRBD1 (5 bases). The CDR3 loop spans 15 amino acids. Trimming shortened V by 6 bases and J by 1 base, and 18 bases separated the two germline ends. From germline, CDR1 is DFQATT and CDR2 SNEGSKA (reference sequence). The CDR3 DNA follows: TGCAGTGCCCCTCCCCCGGGGCCCTCGAACACTGAAGCTTTCTTT. Translating gives CSAPPPGPSNTEAFF.

The chain is built from TRBV29-1 and TRBJ1-1; TRBD1 agrees at 8 bases. Germline CDR1 reads SQVTM; CDR2 reads ANQGSEA. Trimming took 0 bases from V and 6 from J; bases not matched to a gene: 0. This CDR3 is 12 amino acids long. The CDR3: CSVEEDRAEAFF. The CDR3 DNA is TGCAGCGTTGAAGAGGACAGGGCTGAAGCTTTCTTT.

This clonotype has only a few counts. The chain joins TRBV2 to TRBJ1-2, with D possibly TRBD1 on 5 matching bases. V lost 7 bases, J lost 8 bases, and 11 bases lay in between. Germline V lookup: CDR1 SNHLY, CDR2 FYNNEI. CDR3 length: 11 residues. The CDR3 coding sequence is TGTGCCAGCATCGGGGGGGAAGGCTACACCTTC. Translating gives CASIGGEGYTF.

This clonotype occurred a few times. V and J are TRBV2 and TRBJ2-3; no clear D. The ends were cut back, 8 bases at V and 0 bases at J, with 9 bases in the middle. Germline V CDR1 and CDR2: SNHLY, FYNNEI. The CDR3 sequence is 13 residues long. The CDR3 DNA sequence: TGTGCCAGCGCCGGCCCTAGCACAGATACGCAGTATTTT. Amino acid sequence: CASAGPSTDTQYF.

This clonotype was counted only a few times. The chain joins TRBV10-3 to TRBJ2-7; TRBD1 matches at 10 bases. The CDR3 sequence is 16 residues long. Germline CDR1 is ENHRY and CDR2 is SYGVKD. V trimming: 2 bases; J trimming: 4 bases; junction bases outside the gene matches: 8. The CDR3 is CAISEGGQGSSYEQYF. The CDR3 region has the DNA TGTGCCATCAGTGAGGGGGGACAGGGGAGTTCTTACGAGCAGTACTTC.

The table lists this clonotype with a few counts. The V call is TRBV9, the J call TRBJ2-3, with unresolved D. Looked up from germline, CDR1 is SGDLS and CDR2 is YYNGEE. V lost 0 bases and J lost 4, with 12 bases in between. The CDR3 totals 15 residues. CDR3 loop: CASSVAGAPPDTQYF. The DNA for the CDR3 is TGTGCCAGCAGCGTAGCAGGAGCCCCCCCAGATACGCAGTATTTT.

The V call is TRBV10-3, the J call TRBJ2-2; D is ambiguous. This CDR3 region has 11 residues. Germline V CDR1 and CDR2: ENHRY, SYGVKD. Trimming pared 10 bases from V and 3 bases from J, leaving 6 bases between. CDR3 protein: CATWDTGELFF. DNA for the CDR3: TGTGCCACTTGGGACACCGGGGAGCTGTTTTTT.

This chain links TRBV18 with TRBJ1-5; D ambiguous. Germline loops: CDR1 KGHSH, CDR2 LQKENI. The CDR3 runs to 12 residues. V gave up 8 bases and J gave up 9 bases, with 14 bases separating them. The CDR3 sequence: CASSLARGPQHF. The CDR3 coding sequence is TGTGCCAGCAGCTTAGCGAGAGGGCCCCAGCATTTT. The full variable domain, in which reference TRBV18 and TRBJ1-5 provide the parts outside the CDR3, is NAGVMQNPRHLVRRRGQEARLRCSPMKGHSHVYWYRQLPEEGLKFMVYLQKENIIDESGMPKERFSAEFPKEGPSILRIQQVVRGDSAAYFCASSLARGPQHFGDGTRLSIL.

This clonotype was recorded many times. The gene calls are TRBV28 and TRBJ1-4, with D possibly TRBD1 on 6 matching bases. Germline assignment: CDR1 MDHEN and CDR2 SYDVKM. V was shortened by 3 bases and J by 8 bases, with 10 bases between the two germline ends. CDR3 size: 13 residues. CDR3 protein: CASSLLDREKLFF. The CDR3 bases are TGTGCCAGCAGTTTGCTCGACAGGGAAAAACTGTTTTTT.

This sequence joins TRBV6-1 and TRBJ2-7, with D possibly matching TRBD2 (6 bases). The CDR3 has 17 residues. From germline, CDR1 is MNHNS and CDR2 SASEGT. Trimming took off 3 bases at V and 3 bases at J, with 21 bases between the two ends. The CDR3 sequence: CASSDPRIGWRDYEQYF. CDR3 bases: TGTGCCAGCAGTGATCCGCGGATCGGCTGGCGGGACTACGAGCAGTACTTC.